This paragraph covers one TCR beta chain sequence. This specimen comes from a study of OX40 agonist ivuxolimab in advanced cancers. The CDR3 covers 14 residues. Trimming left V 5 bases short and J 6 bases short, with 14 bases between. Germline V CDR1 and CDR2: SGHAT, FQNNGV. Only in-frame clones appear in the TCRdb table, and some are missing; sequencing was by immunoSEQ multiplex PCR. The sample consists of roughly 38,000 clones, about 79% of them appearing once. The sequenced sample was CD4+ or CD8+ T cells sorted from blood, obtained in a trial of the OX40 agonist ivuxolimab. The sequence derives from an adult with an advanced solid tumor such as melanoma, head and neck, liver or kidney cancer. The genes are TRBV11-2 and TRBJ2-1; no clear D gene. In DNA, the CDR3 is TGTGCCAGCAGCCATACGACCAACCTCAATGAGCAGTTCTTC. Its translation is CASSHTTNLNEQFF.